The rows below give T cell receptor beta chains drawn from one sample of a study of blood T cell repertoires in COVID-19. The method was immunoSEQ multiplex PCR; TCRdb's version includes in-frame clones alone and lacks a portion of them. Here the sample spans roughly 100,000 clones, approximately 85% being singletons. The sequencing sample was made of peripheral blood. The source is a man in his fifties with acute or convalescent COVID-19. Both conserved end residues are part of each CDR3. The order of the fields is clone size, V gene, D gene, J gene, CDR3 DNA, CDR3 protein. D genes are given only for firm matches. Clone size appears in some rows only: once, few, many, or a class for an expanded clone.

abundance: -; v_gene: TRBV5-4; d_gene: TRBD1; j_gene: TRBJ2-7; CDR3nt: TGTGCCAGCAGCTTGGGAGGGGACAGCTCCTACGAGCAGTACTTC; CDR3aa: CASSLGGDSSYEQYF
abundance: -; v_gene: TRBV6-5; d_gene: -; j_gene: TRBJ2-3; CDR3nt: TGTGCCAGCAGTTTAGACAGGAGCACAGATACGCAGTATTTT; CDR3aa: CASSLDRSTDTQYF
abundance: -; v_gene: TRBV27; d_gene: TRBD1; j_gene: TRBJ2-7; CDR3nt: TGTGCCAGCAGTTCGGGACAGGGATACTACGAGCAGTACTTC; CDR3aa: CASSSGQGYYEQYF
abundance: -; v_gene: TRBV13; d_gene: TRBD1; j_gene: TRBJ2-3; CDR3nt: TGTGCCAGCAGCTTAGAACAGGGGGCAAGCACAGATACGCAGTATTTT; CDR3aa: CASSLEQGASTDTQYF
abundance: -; v_gene: TRBV10-1; d_gene: TRBD1; j_gene: TRBJ1-6; CDR3nt: TGCGCCAGCAGTGAGTCGGGACAGGGGGGTAATTCACCCCTCCACTTT; CDR3aa: CASSESGQGGNSPLHF
abundance: -; v_gene: TRBV11-3; d_gene: -; j_gene: TRBJ2-3; CDR3nt: TGTGCCAGCAGCTCATACAGGGTCAGCACAGATACGCAGTATTTT; CDR3aa: CASSSYRVSTDTQYF
abundance: -; v_gene: TRBV27; d_gene: -; j_gene: TRBJ2-2; CDR3nt: TGTGCCAGCAGTTTTGGGCAGGTTCTTACCGGGGAGCTGTTTTTT; CDR3aa: CASSFGQVLTGELFF
abundance: -; v_gene: TRBV4-1; d_gene: TRBD2; j_gene: TRBJ2-3; CDR3nt: TGCGCCAGCAGCCAAGAGGGACTAGCGGCAGATACGCAGTATTTT; CDR3aa: CASSQEGLAADTQYF
abundance: -; v_gene: TRBV7-2; d_gene: TRBD2; j_gene: TRBJ2-4; CDR3nt: TGTGCCAGCAGCTTCTACAGACTAGCGGGGGCGGCCAAAAACATTCAGTACTTC; CDR3aa: CASSFYRLAGAAKNIQYF
abundance: -; v_gene: TRBV5-4; d_gene: -; j_gene: TRBJ1-1; CDR3nt: TGTGCCAGCAGCTACCGCGGAGGATCCTCGGTCGTTGAAGCTTTCTTT; CDR3aa: CASSYRGGSSVVEAFF
abundance: -; v_gene: TRBV5-6; d_gene: -; j_gene: TRBJ1-1; CDR3nt: TGTGCCAGCAGTTCGTCCCTGAACACTGAAGCTTTCTTT; CDR3aa: CASSSSLNTEAFF
abundance: -; v_gene: TRBV11-3; d_gene: -; j_gene: TRBJ2-5; CDR3nt: TGTGCCAGCAGCTTATCGTCAGGGTGGGAGACCCAGTACTTC; CDR3aa: CASSLSSGWETQYF
abundance: -; v_gene: TRBV11-2; d_gene: -; j_gene: TRBJ2-1; CDR3nt: TGTGCCAGCAGCTTAGTGACTTCCTACAATGAGCAGTTCTTC; CDR3aa: CASSLVTSYNEQFF
abundance: -; v_gene: TRBV7-8; d_gene: TRBD2; j_gene: TRBJ2-3; CDR3nt: TGTGCCAGCAGCTCCCTTGCGGGAGAGGATACGCAGTATTTT; CDR3aa: CASSSLAGEDTQYF
abundance: -; v_gene: TRBV27; d_gene: -; j_gene: TRBJ2-1; CDR3nt: TGTGCCAGCAGTTTCACCAGGGATGAGCAGTTCTTC; CDR3aa: CASSFTRDEQFF
abundance: large; v_gene: TRBV5-1; d_gene: -; j_gene: TRBJ1-1; CDR3nt: TGCGCCAGCAGCTCGTACTCATTAAACACTGAAGCTTTCTTT; CDR3aa: CASSSYSLNTEAFF
abundance: -; v_gene: TRBV7-8; d_gene: -; j_gene: TRBJ1-1; CDR3nt: TGTGCCAGCACAAAAACAGGCATGAACACTGAAGCTTTCTTT; CDR3aa: CASTKTGMNTEAFF
abundance: medium-sized; v_gene: TRBV12-3/TRBV12-4; d_gene: -; j_gene: TRBJ2-7; CDR3nt: TGTGCCAGCAGTTTTGGGGGCGGAAACGAGCAGTACTTC; CDR3aa: CASSFGGGNEQYF
abundance: -; v_gene: TRBV5-1; d_gene: -; j_gene: TRBJ2-3; CDR3nt: TGCGCCAGCAGCTTGGGTAGCACATTGGATACGCAGTATTTT; CDR3aa: CASSLGSTLDTQYF
abundance: -; v_gene: TRBV5-4; d_gene: -; j_gene: TRBJ1-1; CDR3nt: TGTGCCAGCAGCGGATCGCTCCGGGATTTGAACACTGAAGCTTTCTTT; CDR3aa: CASSGSLRDLNTEAFF
abundance: -; v_gene: TRBV6-1; d_gene: -; j_gene: TRBJ2-7; CDR3nt: TGTGCCAGCAGTTTCTCAGACTACGAGCAGTACTTC; CDR3aa: CASSFSDYEQYF
abundance: once; v_gene: TRBV5-6; d_gene: -; j_gene: TRBJ2-1; CDR3nt: TGTGCCAGCAGCTTGGCGGGAGACGGGCAGACGCTCAATGAGCAGTTCTTC; CDR3aa: CASSLAGDGQTLNEQFF
abundance: -; v_gene: TRBV15; d_gene: -; j_gene: TRBJ2-3; CDR3nt: TGTGCCACCAGCAGGGGCGGGGTGGGGGCAGATACGCAGTATTTT; CDR3aa: CATSRGGVGADTQYF
abundance: -; v_gene: TRBV27; d_gene: TRBD2; j_gene: TRBJ2-1; CDR3nt: TGTGCCAGCAGTTTATTGACTAGCGTTTACAATGAGCAGTTCTTC; CDR3aa: CASSLLTSVYNEQFF
abundance: once; v_gene: TRBV27; d_gene: TRBD2; j_gene: TRBJ2-3; CDR3nt: TGTGCCAGTAGTTTACTGGTAGGCGGGGGGGGCACAGATACGCAGTATTTT; CDR3aa: CASSLLVGGGGTDTQYF
abundance: -; v_gene: TRBV19; d_gene: TRBD1; j_gene: TRBJ2-2; CDR3nt: TGTGCCAGCCGGGACAGGGGATCCGGGGAGCTGTTTTTT; CDR3aa: CASRDRGSGELFF
abundance: -; v_gene: TRBV5-1; d_gene: -; j_gene: TRBJ2-7; CDR3nt: TGCGCCAGCAGCTTGACTAGCACCTCGGGCGAGCAGTACTTC; CDR3aa: CASSLTSTSGEQYF
abundance: -; v_gene: TRBV5-1; d_gene: -; j_gene: TRBJ1-2; CDR3nt: TGCGCCAGCAGCTTGGAGCCGACAGACTATGGCTACACCTTC; CDR3aa: CASSLEPTDYGYTF
abundance: -; v_gene: TRBV27; d_gene: TRBD1; j_gene: TRBJ1-5; CDR3nt: TGTGCCAGCGGACAGGGCTTCAAGCCCCAGCATTTT; CDR3aa: CASGQGFKPQHF
abundance: -; v_gene: TRBV19; d_gene: -; j_gene: TRBJ1-6; CDR3nt: TGTGCCAGTAGTATAGATGGAACGCTAGCTAACTCCTATAATTCACCCCTCCACTTT; CDR3aa: CASSIDGTLANSYNSPLHF
abundance: -; v_gene: TRBV14; d_gene: TRBD1; j_gene: TRBJ1-1; CDR3nt: TGTGCCAGCAGCCAGGACAGGGGGCGAGGCGAAGCTTTCTTT; CDR3aa: CASSQDRGRGEAFF
abundance: -; v_gene: TRBV18; d_gene: TRBD1; j_gene: TRBJ1-3; CDR3nt: TGTGCCAGCTCACCAACTTCGGGGACAGGGGCTACCTCTGGAAACACCATATATTTT; CDR3aa: CASSPTSGTGATSGNTIYF
abundance: -; v_gene: TRBV7-9; d_gene: -; j_gene: TRBJ2-1; CDR3nt: TGTGCCAGCAGTACGGGATTCTCCTACAATGAGCAGTTCTTC; CDR3aa: CASSTGFSYNEQFF
abundance: -; v_gene: TRBV18; d_gene: -; j_gene: TRBJ1-1; CDR3nt: TGTGCCAGCTCACCGGGGGGGATGAACACTGAAGCTTTCTTT; CDR3aa: CASSPGGMNTEAFF
abundance: once; v_gene: TRBV18; d_gene: -; j_gene: TRBJ2-6; CDR3nt: TGTGCCAGCTCACCACGGTCGGGGTCTCTGGTGGCCAACGTCCTGACTTTC; CDR3aa: CASSPRSGSLVANVLTF
abundance: -; v_gene: TRBV14; d_gene: TRBD1; j_gene: TRBJ1-4; CDR3nt: TGTGCCAGCAGCAGGGGGCCTAATGAAAAACTGTTTTTT; CDR3aa: CASSRGPNEKLFF
abundance: -; v_gene: TRBV5-5; d_gene: -; j_gene: TRBJ1-4; CDR3nt: TGTGCCAGCAGCTTGGAAGGGGGAGCGGGATATGAAAAACTGTTTTTT; CDR3aa: CASSLEGGAGYEKLFF
abundance: once; v_gene: TRBV11-2; d_gene: -; j_gene: TRBJ1-3; CDR3nt: TGTGCCAGCAGCTTACAACCAACAAACAGGGTCTCTGGAAACACCATATATTTT; CDR3aa: CASSLQPTNRVSGNTIYF
abundance: -; v_gene: TRBV3-1/TRBV3-2; d_gene: -; j_gene: TRBJ1-6; CDR3nt: TGTGCCAGCAGCCAAGGGGGACGGGGGAATTCACCCCTCCACTTT; CDR3aa: CASSQGGRGNSPLHF
abundance: once; v_gene: TRBV5-1; d_gene: -; j_gene: TRBJ1-1; CDR3nt: TGCGCCAGCAGCTTCAGGGGCACTGAAGCTTTCTTT; CDR3aa: CASSFRGTEAFF
abundance: -; v_gene: TRBV5-1; d_gene: TRBD2; j_gene: TRBJ2-5; CDR3nt: TGCGCCAGCAGCTTGAGGAGCGGGGGGAAAGAGACCCAGTACTTC; CDR3aa: CASSLRSGGKETQYF
abundance: -; v_gene: TRBV6-6; d_gene: TRBD1; j_gene: TRBJ1-3; CDR3nt: TGTGCCAGCAGTTCGACAGGGCGTATGGACACCATATATTTT; CDR3aa: CASSSTGRMDTIYF
abundance: -; v_gene: TRBV2; d_gene: TRBD1; j_gene: TRBJ1-5; CDR3nt: TGTGCCAGCAGGCCAGGGGGTGGCAATCAGCCCCAGCATTTT; CDR3aa: CASRPGGGNQPQHF
abundance: -; v_gene: TRBV5-6; d_gene: TRBD1; j_gene: TRBJ2-2; CDR3nt: TGTGCCAGCAGCCGCGGTTTAAGCGACAGGGGTGGCACCGGGGAGCTGTTTTTT; CDR3aa: CASSRGLSDRGGTGELFF
abundance: few; v_gene: TRBV5-1; d_gene: -; j_gene: TRBJ1-4; CDR3nt: TGCGCCAGCAGCCTCTTGGGCCTCAATGAAAAACTGTTTTTT; CDR3aa: CASSLLGLNEKLFF
abundance: few; v_gene: TRBV25-1; d_gene: -; j_gene: TRBJ1-2; CDR3nt: TGTGCCAGCAGTGAATTGGGGCTCTATGGCTACACCTTC; CDR3aa: CASSELGLYGYTF
abundance: -; v_gene: TRBV4-1; d_gene: TRBD1; j_gene: TRBJ1-2; CDR3nt: TGCGCCAGCAGCCAAGTGGGGAGGACAGGGTTTATTGGCTATGGCTACACCTTC; CDR3aa: CASSQVGRTGFIGYGYTF
abundance: -; v_gene: TRBV6-5; d_gene: TRBD2; j_gene: TRBJ2-7; CDR3nt: TGTGCCAGCAGTTACGGGAGGGAAGGCTACGAGCAGTACTTC; CDR3aa: CASSYGREGYEQYF
abundance: -; v_gene: TRBV7-3; d_gene: TRBD1; j_gene: TRBJ2-2; CDR3nt: TGTGCCAGCAGCACCCAGGGGGTCACCGGGGAGCTGTTTTTT; CDR3aa: CASSTQGVTGELFF
abundance: -; v_gene: TRBV5-6; d_gene: TRBD1; j_gene: TRBJ2-7; CDR3nt: TGTGCCAGCAGCTTTCTGGACAGGGGTGAGCAGTACTTC; CDR3aa: CASSFLDRGEQYF
abundance: few; v_gene: TRBV11-2; d_gene: TRBD1; j_gene: TRBJ1-2; CDR3nt: TGTGCCAGCAGCCTGATACGGTCGACAGGGAGCTACACCTTC; CDR3aa: CASSLIRSTGSYTF
abundance: once; v_gene: TRBV15; d_gene: TRBD1; j_gene: TRBJ2-1; CDR3nt: TGTGCCACCAGCAGATCCGCCCCGGGACAGGGGAGCCATGAGCAGTTCTTC; CDR3aa: CATSRSAPGQGSHEQFF
abundance: -; v_gene: TRBV18; d_gene: -; j_gene: TRBJ1-1; CDR3nt: TGTGCCAGCTCCCCCCCCACAGCGGGGGGCACTGAAGCTTTCTTT; CDR3aa: CASSPPTAGGTEAFF
abundance: once; v_gene: TRBV6-1; d_gene: TRBD2; j_gene: TRBJ2-3; CDR3nt: TGTGCCAGCAGTGGGGCAGGGCCGGGACTAGCAACAGATACGCAGTATTTT; CDR3aa: CASSGAGPGLATDTQYF
abundance: -; v_gene: TRBV27; d_gene: TRBD2; j_gene: TRBJ2-1; CDR3nt: TGTGCCAGCACAGTAATAGCGGGAGTAAGTGAGAATGAGCAGTTCTTC; CDR3aa: CASTVIAGVSENEQFF
abundance: -; v_gene: TRBV28; d_gene: -; j_gene: TRBJ2-3; CDR3nt: TGTGCCACCCTAGGCTTACCTAGCACAGATACGCAGTATTTT; CDR3aa: CATLGLPSTDTQYF
abundance: few; v_gene: TRBV29-1; d_gene: -; j_gene: TRBJ1-2; CDR3nt: TGCAGCGCTACGCCGACTGACGGCTACACCTTC; CDR3aa: CSATPTDGYTF
abundance: -; v_gene: TRBV4-1; d_gene: TRBD2; j_gene: TRBJ2-1; CDR3nt: TGCGCCAGCAGCCAAGTCCCGGGACTAGGGATGGGGCAGTTCTTC; CDR3aa: CASSQVPGLGMGQFF
abundance: -; v_gene: TRBV25-1; d_gene: -; j_gene: TRBJ2-3; CDR3nt: TGTGCCAGCAGTGAATATATAAGGACAGGCACAGATACGCAGTATTTT; CDR3aa: CASSEYIRTGTDTQYF